These T cell receptor beta chains were read from a single sample in a study of blood T cell repertoires in COVID-19. TCRdb's copy holds only in-frame clones and misses some; the assay was immunoSEQ multiplex PCR. The sample consists of 250,000 to 400,000 clones, roughly 86% of them appearing once. Sample: PBMCs or T cells enriched from blood (not recorded which). These receptors all stem from a woman in her 30s who had recovered from COVID-19. Both conserved end residues are part of each CDR3. A D gene is named only where the DNA matches it firmly. Size is stated for part of the rows, as once, few or many counts, or as a class when the clone is expanded.

clone size,V gene,D gene,J gene,CDR3 DNA,CDR3 protein
NA,TRBV5-1,NA,TRBJ1-2,TGCGCCAGCAGCCCGGAGGGCGGGGAAGGCTACACCTTC,CASSPEGGEGYTF
NA,TRBV30,TRBD1,TRBJ1-4,TGTGCCTGGATGGGACAGAATGAAAAACTGTTTTTT,CAWMGQNEKLFF
NA,TRBV5-6,NA,TRBJ1-1,TGTGCCAGCAGCTCTGTGACGGCGGGGGACACTGAAGCTTTCTTT,CASSSVTAGDTEAFF
NA,TRBV5-4,NA,TRBJ1-2,TGTGCCAGCAGCTTAAGGGACATATCGAACTATGGCTACACCTTC,CASSLRDISNYGYTF
NA,TRBV7-2,NA,TRBJ1-5,TGTGCCAGCAGCTTAGGGGGGGGATACAATCAGCCCCAGCATTTT,CASSLGGGYNQPQHF
NA,TRBV6-5,NA,TRBJ1-6,TGTGCCAGCAGTCCCAGCAGGGTGGGTTCACCCCTCCACTTT,CASSPSRVGSPLHF
NA,TRBV14,NA,TRBJ1-2,TGTGCCAGCAGCCAAGAAGTTCAGGGTTTCCAGAGCTTC,CASSQEVQGFQSF
NA,TRBV5-6,TRBD2,TRBJ2-5,TGTGCCAGCAGCTTGTTGACTAGCGGGGGGGCGCAGACCCAGTACTTC,CASSLLTSGGAQTQYF
NA,TRBV4-1,NA,TRBJ1-3,TGCGCCAGCAGCCAAGATCGGTCCCCTGGAAACACCATATATTTT,CASSQDRSPGNTIYF
NA,TRBV29-1,TRBD1,TRBJ2-3,TGCAGCGTTGAAGAAGACAGGGGTACCACAGATACGCAGTATTTT,CSVEEDRGTTDTQYF
NA,TRBV11-2,NA,TRBJ1-1,TGTGCCAGCAGCTTAGGATTTGGGCAACAGGCTCCCCCATACGCAGCTTTCTTT,CASSLGFGQQAPPYAAFF
NA,TRBV7-2,TRBD2,TRBJ2-1,TGTGCCAGCACCCTCCTCGGACTAGCGGGGGGAAATGAGCAGTTCTTC,CASTLLGLAGGNEQFF
NA,TRBV4-1,NA,TRBJ2-7,TGCGCCAGCCGCCAAGTGGTAGGGGCCTACGAGCAGTACTTC,CASRQVVGAYEQYF
NA,TRBV14,TRBD2,TRBJ2-7,TGTGCCAGCAGCCAGGCGGGGACTAGGTACGAGCAGTACTTC,CASSQAGTRYEQYF
NA,TRBV6-5,NA,TRBJ1-1,TGTGCCAGCAGCTCCAGGGGACCTGAAGCTTTCTTT,CASSSRGPEAFF
NA,TRBV6-5,TRBD2,TRBJ2-2,TGTGCCAGCAGGGGGCGGGGGGGCCAGACCGGGGAGCTGTTTTTT,CASRGRGGQTGELFF
NA,TRBV6-1,NA,TRBJ1-5,TGTGCCAGCAGTGAATGGACAGCTCCTAATCAGCCCCAGCATTTT,CASSEWTAPNQPQHF
NA,TRBV19,NA,TRBJ1-5,TGTGCCAGTAGATGGGGTCTTGGGGCCAATCAGCCCCAGCATTTT,CASRWGLGANQPQHF
few,TRBV5-5,NA,TRBJ1-1,TGTGCCAGCAGCTTGACAGAAAGGACTGAAGCTTTCTTT,CASSLTERTEAFF
NA,TRBV19,NA,TRBJ1-6,TGTGCCAGTAGTCAAACTCATGGGAGGGTTTCACCCCTCCACTTT,CASSQTHGRVSPLHF
NA,TRBV27,NA,TRBJ1-2,TGTGCCAGCAGTCCCGGGGGGGGTTATGGCTACACCTTC,CASSPGGGYGYTF
once,TRBV5-3,TRBD1,TRBJ1-6,TGTGCCAGAAGCTTAGGACAGGGTTCTACTTTCTATAATTCACCCCTCCACTTT,CARSLGQGSTFYNSPLHF
NA,TRBV5-5,TRBD1,TRBJ1-4,TGTGCCAGCAGCTTGGGGGACAGGGGAGGTGAAAAACTGTTTTTT,CASSLGDRGGEKLFF
few,TRBV15,TRBD1,TRBJ2-7,TGTGCCACCAGCGCCCGGGGACAGGGAGTAGTCGAGCAGTACTTC,CATSARGQGVVEQYF
NA,TRBV11-3,TRBD2,TRBJ2-3,TGTGCCAGCAGCTTCCTCGGGGGGGCCAACCCAGATACGCAGTATTTT,CASSFLGGANPDTQYF
NA,TRBV7-3,TRBD2,TRBJ2-3,TGTGCCAGCAGCCCCGGGACTAGCGGGGGGGCAGATACGCAGTATTTT,CASSPGTSGGADTQYF
NA,TRBV5-1,NA,TRBJ1-3,TGCGCCAGCAGCCAATCTCCTGGCCTTCCGAACACCATATATTTT,CASSQSPGLPNTIYF
NA,TRBV24-1,TRBD1,TRBJ1-5,TGTGCCACCAGTGGCTCCGGGACAGGTCGTGGGCCCCAGCATTTT,CATSGSGTGRGPQHF
NA,TRBV18,TRBD2,TRBJ2-2,TGTGCCAGCTCACCGGGGGGGTCCGAGGAGCTGTTTTTT,CASSPGGSEELFF
NA,TRBV2,TRBD1,TRBJ1-2,TGTGCCAGCAGTGTAACCGATGGGACAGGGGGAGGCGACTATGGCTACACCTTC,CASSVTDGTGGGDYGYTF
once,TRBV5-6,TRBD1,TRBJ2-7,TGTGCCAGCAGCTCACTATCTACCCGGACAGGGAAGGACGAGCAGTACTTC,CASSSLSTRTGKDEQYF
NA,TRBV2,NA,TRBJ2-1,TGTGCCAGCAGTGAAGGGGGACACGACAATGAGCAGTTCTTC,CASSEGGHDNEQFF
few,TRBV10-2,NA,TRBJ1-6,TGCGCCAGTAGACAGCAGATTTTTAATTCACCCCTCCACTTT,CASRQQIFNSPLHF
NA,TRBV6-5,TRBD1,TRBJ2-1,TGTGCCAGCAGTTGGACTTTACAGGGGAACAATGAGCAGTTCTTC,CASSWTLQGNNEQFF
NA,TRBV11-2,NA,TRBJ2-1,TGTGCCAGCAGCCCTGCCTCGGGGGCCTACAATGAGCAGTTCTTC,CASSPASGAYNEQFF
NA,TRBV6-2/TRBV6-3,TRBD2,TRBJ2-1,TGTGCCAGCAGTTACTCGGCGCTAGCGGCCCACAATGAGCAGTTCTTC,CASSYSALAAHNEQFF